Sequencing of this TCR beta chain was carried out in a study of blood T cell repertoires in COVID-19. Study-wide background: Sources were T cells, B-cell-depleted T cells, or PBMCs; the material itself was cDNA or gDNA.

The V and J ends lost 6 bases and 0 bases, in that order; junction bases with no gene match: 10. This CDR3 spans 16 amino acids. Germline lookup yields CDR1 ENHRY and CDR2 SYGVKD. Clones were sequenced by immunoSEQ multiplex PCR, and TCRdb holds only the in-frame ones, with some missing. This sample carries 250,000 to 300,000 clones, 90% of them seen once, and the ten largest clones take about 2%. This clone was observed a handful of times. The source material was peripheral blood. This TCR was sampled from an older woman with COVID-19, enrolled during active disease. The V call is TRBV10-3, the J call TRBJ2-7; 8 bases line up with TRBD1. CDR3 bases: TGTGCCATCAGGACCGGGACAGGAAGAATCTCCTACGAGCAGTACTTC. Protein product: CAIRTGTGRISYEQYF.